Listed here are 3 T cell receptor beta chains from one sample, sequenced in a study of blood T cell repertoires in COVID-19. Only in-frame clones appear in the TCRdb table, and some are missing; sequencing was by immunoSEQ multiplex PCR. The sample contains about 230,000 clones, 65% to 85% of which appear only once. The source material was peripheral blood. The receptor set was obtained from a man in his forties or fifties with active or convalescent COVID-19.

Remarks on this clone: Sequence at one end of the junction differs from germline and may be a read error. The rearrangement uses TRBV25-1 and TRBJ1-2; weak D call: TRBD1 (6 bases). Germline V gene sequence: CDR1 MGHDK, CDR2 SYGVNS. This CDR3 region has 11 residues. The CDR3 sequence is CASSDLRGSTF. In DNA form, the CDR3 reads TGTGCCAGCAGTGACCTCAGGGGCTCCACCTTC.

The rearrangement uses TRBV3-1 (or the pseudogene TRBV3-2) and TRBJ1-4, with D unclear. The CDR3 contains 12 residues. V was shortened by 3 bases and J by 7 bases, with 6 bases between the two germline ends. Germline assignment: CDR1 LGHDT and CDR2 YNNKEL (reference sequence). Here the CDR3 reads CASSHSLEKLFF. The CDR3 DNA sequence: TGTGCCAGCAGCCACTCCCTTGAAAAACTGTTTTTT.

This chain links TRBV5-1 with TRBJ2-7, with 7 nucleotides matching TRBD1. The CDR3 has 14 amino acids. Germline assignment: CDR1 SGHRS and CDR2 YFSETQ. The trim removed 4 bases at V and 4 bases at J, leaving 8 bases unmatched. The CDR3 region has the DNA TGCGCCAGCAGCATAGACAGGGTATCTTACGAGCAGTACTTC. This sequence encodes CASSIDRVSYEQYF. Full variable domain (outside the CDR3, taken from reference TRBV5-1 and TRBJ2-7): KAGVTQTPRYLIKTRGQQVTLSCSPISGHRSVSWYQQTPGQGLQFLFEYFSETQRNKGNFPGRFSGRQFSNSRSEMNVSTLELGDSALYLCASSIDRVSYEQYFGPGTRLTVT.